Below are 3 T cell receptor beta chains sequenced from a single sample in a study of blood T cell repertoires in COVID-19. Data came from immunoSEQ multiplex PCR; TCRdb stores just in-frame clones and leaves some out. In the table there are about 300,000 clones, 70% to 90% of which are singletons. The sequenced material came from PBMCs or T cells enriched from blood (not recorded which). The receptors originated from a woman aged 25 to 45 who had recovered from COVID-19.

V and J are TRBV5-6 and TRBJ2-5; no clear D. V was clipped by 4 bases and J by 5 bases, with 9 bases between them. The length of the CDR3 is 12 residues. Germline V gene sequence: CDR1 SGHDT, CDR2 YYEEEE. The DNA for the CDR3 is TGTGCCAGCAGCGTGAACCGGGAGACCCAGTACTTC. This encodes CASSVNRETQYF.

The chain links TRBV19 to TRBJ2-3, with TRBD1 identical over 12 bases. The CDR3 totals 16 residues. The germline gives CDR1 LNHDA, CDR2 SQIVND (reference sequence). Germline trimming cut 4 bases from V and 3 bases from J; bases unmatched to any gene: 5. The CDR3 protein is CASSTGTGGGTDTQYF. For the CDR3, the DNA is TGTGCCAGTAGTACCGGGACAGGGGGCGGAACAGATACGCAGTATTTT.

In its sample, this clone was seen a few times. The chain carries TRBV5-1 and TRBJ1-1, with a possible D match to TRBD1 (6 bases). Deletions cut 1 base from V and 3 bases from J, with 10 bases between. The CDR3 is 14 amino acids. Germline V gene data show CDR1 as SGHRS and CDR2 as YFSETQ. CDR3 residues: CASSLTGGHTEAFF. For the CDR3, the DNA is TGCGCCAGCAGCTTGACCGGGGGGCACACTGAAGCTTTCTTT. Looking up the rest from reference TRBV5-1 and TRBJ1-1 gives the full variable domain: KAGVTQTPRYLIKTRGQQVTLSCSPISGHRSVSWYQQTPGQGLQFLFEYFSETQRNKGNFPGRFSGRQFSNSRSEMNVSTLELGDSALYLCASSLTGGHTEAFFGQGTRLTVV.